The rows below give T cell receptor beta chains drawn from one sample of a study of blood T cell repertoires in COVID-19. Measured with immunoSEQ multiplex PCR; TCRdb has only the in-frame clones, and not every one. This sample has under 350,000 clones, with 89% found just once. Sequencing input: peripheral blood. These receptors were collected from a man aged 50 to 59 with acute or convalescent COVID-19. Each CDR3 is given with its conserved first and last residue.

j_gene: TRBJ2-3
v_gene: TRBV7-2
CDR3aa: CASSLALGGRTDTQYF

j_gene: TRBJ1-3
v_gene: TRBV5-1
CDR3aa: CASSLDRGLGNTIYF

j_gene: TRBJ1-1
v_gene: TRBV3-1/TRBV3-2
CDR3aa: CASSPRQNTEAFF

j_gene: TRBJ2-5
v_gene: TRBV10-2
CDR3aa: CASSQGLASQETQYF

j_gene: TRBJ2-7
v_gene: TRBV29-1
CDR3aa: CSAGEAAYEQYF

j_gene: TRBJ2-1
v_gene: TRBV19
CDR3aa: CASSPMDRDNEQFF

j_gene: TRBJ1-5
v_gene: TRBV18
CDR3aa: CASSSDRANQPQHF

j_gene: TRBJ2-1
v_gene: TRBV5-1
CDR3aa: CASSLNSEQFF

j_gene: TRBJ1-5
v_gene: TRBV7-2
CDR3aa: CASSLMTSDQPQHF

j_gene: TRBJ2-3
v_gene: TRBV20-1
CDR3aa: CSASVLRSTDTQYF

j_gene: TRBJ2-7
v_gene: TRBV9
CDR3aa: CASSVGEGSTLSYEQYF

j_gene: TRBJ2-1
v_gene: TRBV7-9
CDR3aa: CASSGLLEQFF

j_gene: TRBJ1-2
v_gene: TRBV19
CDR3aa: CATPGRGHGYTF